Included here is one T cell receptor beta chain sequence, with context. This sample was taken from a study of blood T cell repertoires in COVID-19. Study context: Acute and convalescent COVID-19 samples came from the United States, Italy and Spain.

Followed over time, Seattle patients had been enrolled while infection was active. J gave up 3 bases and V 5 bases, and 7 bases lay outside the gene matches. CDR3 length: 15 residues. Germline CDR1 is LNHDA and CDR2 is SQIVND (reference sequence). In the original analysis: Amplification with reference gene primers provided the estimates of nucleated cell counts. TCRdb's copy holds only in-frame clones and misses some; the assay was immunoSEQ multiplex PCR. The V and J calls and the clone size are those of that table, but D and trimming were determined from the DNA. Among fewer than 400,000 clones, 90% were seen once, and the ten largest hold roughly 2.9%.

The V gene is TRBV19, the J gene TRBJ1-2; 9 bases agree with TRBD1. Sequenced: peripheral blood. This TCR was recovered from a young woman with COVID-19, enrolled during active disease. The CDR3 coding sequence is TGTGCCAGTAGTTTGGGACAGGGCCATGACTATGGCTACACCTTC. It codes for CASSLGQGHDYGYTF.